The 21 T cell receptor beta chains below come from one sample, sequenced in a study of shared clonotypes between healthy human individuals. The method was immunoSEQ multiplex PCR; TCRdb's version includes in-frame clones alone and lacks a portion of them. The data hold 850,000 to 1,200,000 clones, with about 76% observed a single time. The sequenced material came from memory CD4+ T cells sorted from blood. Subset defined: CD45RA-negative fraction. These receptors came from a man aged 18 to 30 in good health.

The V and J genes are TRBV27 and TRBJ2-5; D could derive from TRBD1 or TRBD2 (5 bases each). CDR3 length: 15 amino acids. V lost 4 bases to trimming and J lost 4 bases, with 16 bases between them. Germline V CDR1 and CDR2: MNHEY, SMNVEV (reference sequence). The CDR3 spells CASSYKGPGGETQYF. CDR3 sequence (DNA): TGTGCCAGCAGTTACAAGGGCCCTGGGGGAGAGACCCAGTACTTC.

This chain connects TRBV9 to TRBJ2-7; D may be TRBD1 (6 bases). The CDR3 totals 13 residues. CDR1 and CDR2 (germline): SGDLS, YYNGEE. V was pared by 3 bases and J by 7 bases, with 14 bases between. The CDR3 loop is CASSDPTGREQYF. DNA of the CDR3: TGTGCCAGCAGCGACCCAACAGGGAGAGAGCAGTACTTC. The full variable domain, in which reference TRBV9 and TRBJ2-7 provide the parts outside the CDR3, is DSGVTQTPKHLITATGQRVTLRCSPRSGDLSVYWYQQSLDQGLQFLIQYYNGEERAKGNILERFSAQQFPDLHSELNLSSLELGDSALYFCASSDPTGREQYFGPGTRLTVT.

This chain links TRBV12-5 with TRBJ2-7; perhaps TRBD2 as D (5 bases). The V gene lost 0 bases and the J gene lost 2 bases, with 11 bases spanning the gap. Germline V gives CDR1 LGHNT, CDR2 FRNRAP. This CDR3 is 15 amino acids long. CDR3 amino acids: CASGLVLGDPYEQYF. Written as DNA, the CDR3 is TGTGCTAGTGGTTTGGTACTCGGGGATCCCTACGAGCAGTACTTC.

The chain links TRBV30 to TRBJ1-2, with D tentatively TRBD1 (6 bases). Between the trimmed V and J ends, which lost 4 bases and 8 bases, there was a span of 17 bases. CDR1 GTSNPN and CDR2 SVGIG come from the germline V gene (reference sequence). The CDR3 runs 13 residues. As DNA, the CDR3 is TGTGCCTGGACCCTCCCCGGGGGGCGAGGCTACACCTTC. Translating gives CAWTLPGGRGYTF.

The chain has TRBV5-1 and TRBJ2-3, with 9 positions matching TRBD2. Looked up from germline, CDR1 is SGHRS and CDR2 is YFSETQ. With V trimmed by 2 bases and J by 6 bases, 7 bases remained unmatched. This CDR3 is 15 amino acids long. For the CDR3, the DNA is TGCGCCAGCAGCTTTGGCGGGAGGGCCCTCGATACGCAGTATTTT. Translation gives CASSFGGRALDTQYF.

The count of this clone is one. The likely explanation is a read error, given a far larger clone one base away. This sequence joins TRBV7-9 and TRBJ2-5, with 7 bases matching TRBD2. V was clipped by 10 bases and J by 7 bases; unmatched bases: 9. The CDR3 contains 12 residues. Germline CDR1 is SEHNR and CDR2 is FQNEAQ (reference sequence). CDR3 nucleotides: TGTGCCATCAAGGCGGGGGAAGGGACCCAGTACTTC. Its translation: CAIKAGEGTQYF.

This clone was detected only once. The CDR3 region has the DNA TGCGCCAGCAGCTTGGTGGGACAGGGCGCGGTCACGCAGTATTTT. Translation: CASSLVGQGAVTQYF. The chain carries TRBV5-1 and TRBJ2-3; TRBD1 aligns across 9 bases. CDR1 and CDR2 from the germline V gene are SGHRS and YFSETQ. The CDR3 totals 15 residues. The junction had 8 bases not matched to a gene; V was cut back by 0 bases and J by 9 bases.

The gene calls are TRBV6-1 and TRBJ2-7; 11 bases are shared with TRBD2. The CDR3 loop spans 15 amino acids. CDR1 and CDR2 from the germline V gene are MNHNS and SASEGT. Losses at the gene ends were 4 bases for V and 6 bases for J; bases not matched to a gene: 8. CDR3 loop: CASSALDSGGGEQYF. The CDR3 DNA reads TGTGCCAGCAGTGCCCTGGATAGCGGGGGGGGCGAGCAGTACTTC.

This sequence joins TRBV11-2 and TRBJ2-7; 10 positions match TRBD2. Germline V CDR1 and CDR2: SGHAT, FQNNGV. This CDR3 is built from 15 residues. The ends lost 5 bases at V and 5 bases at J; junction bases unmatched: 9. The chain's CDR3 is CASSNTGLAFHEQYF. The CDR3 nucleotides are TGTGCCAGCAGCAATACGGGACTAGCGTTCCACGAGCAGTACTTC.

The rearrangement links TRBV7-9 to TRBJ2-7, with 7 bases fitting TRBD2. The CDR3 totals 13 residues. Unmatched junction bases numbered 6, after V lost 3 bases and J lost 7 bases. Germline-derived CDR1 and CDR2 are SEHNR and FQNEAQ (reference sequence). The CDR3 reads CASSFGPGREQYF. CDR3 bases: TGTGCCAGCAGCTTCGGGCCCGGGAGGGAGCAGTACTTC.

This clone was seen many times. V is TRBV25-1 and J is TRBJ2-1; 9 nucleotides match TRBD2. The CDR3 loop spans 15 amino acids. The V segment lost 3 bases and the J segment 4 bases; nucleotides outside the gene matches: 4. Germline lookup yields CDR1 MGHDK and CDR2 SYGVNS. The CDR3 DNA follows: TGTGCCAGCAGTGATGCGGGGGGGCAGTACAATGAGCAGTTCTTC. It translates to CASSDAGGQYNEQFF.

The chain combines TRBV6-1 with TRBJ1-5; no clear D gene. Per the germline V gene, CDR1 is MNHNS and CDR2 is SASEGT. Trimming shortened V by 2 bases and J by 6 bases, and 5 bases separated the two germline ends. The CDR3 length is 12 residues. The CDR3 coding sequence is TGTGCCAGCAGTGAACACATTCAGCCCCAGCATTTT. Translation gives CASSEHIQPQHF.

Turning to this clone: Other DNA sequences in this specimen translate into the identical CDR3. The chain couples TRBV18 to TRBJ2-7; D unresolved. There are 14 residues in the CDR3. The germline gives CDR1 KGHSH, CDR2 LQKENI. With 2 bases removed from V and 0 bases from J, the gap between germline ends came to 8 bases. CDR3 loop: CASSPGLSSYEQYF. CDR3 nucleotides: TGTGCCAGCTCACCAGGCCTTAGCTCCTACGAGCAGTACTTC.

The V gene is TRBV6-5, the J gene TRBJ2-3, with D unclear. The CDR3 is 16 amino acids. Trimming shortened V by 0 bases and J by 1 base, and 11 bases separated the two germline ends. Germline V gene lookup returns CDR1 MNHEY and CDR2 SVGAGI. CDR3 DNA: TGTGCCAGCAGTTACTCGACCCTTCCAGGCACAGATACGCAGTATTTT. Translation: CASSYSTLPGTDTQYF.

Concerning this clone itself: The same CDR3 also results from other DNA sequences found in this sample. This sequence joins TRBV18 and TRBJ1-5; D ambiguous. V lost 6 bases, J lost 0 bases, and 18 bases lay in between. This CDR3 is 17 amino acids long. Germline lookup yields CDR1 KGHSH and CDR2 LQKENI. The chain's CDR3 is CASSPRPGLDSNQPQHF. DNA of the CDR3: TGTGCCAGCTCGCCTAGGCCGGGTCTGGATAGCAATCAGCCCCAGCATTTT.

This clone was recorded only once. CDR3 in DNA: TGTGCCAGCAGCATCCGGACAGGACGTTATTCACCCCTCCACTTT. Translation: CASSIRTGRYSPLHF. The chain couples TRBV5-6 to TRBJ1-6; the match to TRBD1 covers 7 bases. The germline V gene encodes CDR1 SGHDT and CDR2 YYEEEE. Trimming at V came to 4 bases and at J to 8 bases, leaving 9 bases not matched to a gene. The CDR3 extends over 15 amino acids.

This clone was observed at least ten times. The chain recombines TRBV25-1 with TRBJ2-1; no clear D gene. Germline-derived CDR1 and CDR2 are MGHDK and SYGVNS. This CDR3 spans 18 amino acids. The V end was cut by 3 bases, the J end by 4 bases, with 22 bases between. The CDR3: CASSEGMTMVTSYNEQFF. As DNA, the CDR3 is TGTGCCAGCAGTGAGGGTATGACAATGGTTACTTCTTACAATGAGCAGTTCTTC.

The chain combines TRBV13 with TRBJ1-1; D remains unclear. Germline CDR1 reads PRHDT; CDR2 reads FYEKMQ (reference sequence). This CDR3 comprises 18 residues. V was pared by 0 bases and J by 4 bases, with 21 bases between. CDR3 coding DNA: TGTGCCAGCAGCTTAGGCCTGACGAGGGTTTGGGTGAGCACTGAAGCTTTCTTT. Protein product: CASSLGLTRVWVSTEAFF.

The V gene is TRBV6-5, the J gene TRBJ1-6; the match to TRBD1 covers 9 bases. CDR3 length: 15 residues. CDR1 is MNHEY, CDR2 SVGAGI, per germline. V shed 6 bases and J 5 bases; nucleotides not matched to a gene: 5. CDR3 nucleotide sequence: TGTGCCAGCAGGTTGGGACAGGGTAATAATTCACCCCTCCACTTT. This encodes CASRLGQGNNSPLHF.

There are many counts of this clone. This chain links TRBV19 with TRBJ1-1; 10 bases map to TRBD1. The CDR3 extends over 17 amino acids. Germline CDR1 LNHDA, CDR2 SQIVND (reference sequence). The trim removed 5 bases at V and 0 bases at J, leaving 9 bases unmatched. The CDR3 sequence: CASSQPRQGAMNTEAFF. The CDR3 DNA is TGTGCCAGTAGTCAGCCCAGACAGGGGGCGATGAACACTGAAGCTTTCTTT.

The rearrangement uses TRBV2 and TRBJ2-7; 9 nucleotides match TRBD2. Germline V gene sequence: CDR1 SNHLY, CDR2 FYNNEI. J gave up 2 bases and V 2 bases, and 4 bases lay outside the gene matches. CDR3 length: 15 residues. The CDR3 here is CASSESAGGTYEQYF. In DNA form, the CDR3 reads TGTGCCAGCAGTGAATCAGCGGGGGGAACCTACGAGCAGTACTTC. Looking up the rest from reference TRBV2 and TRBJ2-7 gives the full variable domain: EPEVTQTPSHQVTQMGQEVILRCVPISNHLYFYWYRQILGQKVEFLVSFYNNEISEKSEIFDDQFSVERPDGSNFTLKIRSTKLEDSAMYFCASSESAGGTYEQYFGPGTRLTVT.